The 5 T cell receptor beta chains presented below share a single source sample, sequenced in a study of blood T cells in healthy people across ages. The use of a sample-barcoded 5' primer and a J-beta primer mix characterized a second PCR of roughly 6 to 12 cycles. Via MiXCR, TCRdb re-called the 5' RACE reads, giving one row per CDR3 protein. The sample contains around 710,000 distinct CDR3 sequences, approximately 43% of which appear only once. Sequencing was performed on blood. The receptors shown here come from a woman aged 60-75 years in good health.

The gene calls are TRBV6-6 and TRBJ2-7, with D possibly being TRBD1 or TRBD2 (5 bases each). V shed 6 bases and J shed 2 bases, with 14 bases lying between them. Germline CDR1 is MNHNY and CDR2 is SVGAGI (reference sequence). The CDR3 length is 14 residues. DNA of the CDR3: TGTGCCAGCAGCCGCATGCAGGGACCCTACGAGCAGTACTTC. It encodes CASSRMQGPYEQYF.

The genes are TRBV2 and TRBJ2-1; TRBD1 aligns across 10 bases. The germline gives CDR1 SNHLY, CDR2 FYNNEI. The V gene end was trimmed by 5 bases and the J gene end by 5 bases; junction bases not matched to a gene: 9. CDR3 size: 16 residues. The CDR3 DNA is TGTGCCAGCAGTTGGAGTGGACAGGGGGAAAACAATGAGCAGTTCTTC. Its translation is CASSWSGQGENNEQFF.

V gene TRBV6-5 combines with J gene TRBJ1-6, with 10 bases identical to TRBD1. Germline CDR1 is MNHEY and CDR2 is SVGAGI. Trimming removed 2 bases from V and 9 bases from J; junction bases left unmatched: 1. CDR3 length: 14 amino acids. DNA of the CDR3: TGTGCCAGCAGTTACGGGGACAGGGGTTCACCCCTCCACTTT. Translating gives CASSYGDRGSPLHF.

This clonotype turned up a few times. The chain employs TRBV12-3 or TRBV12-4 and TRBJ2-4; TRBD2 aligns across 10 bases. Judging by the DNA end, TRBJ2-7 fits better; the J call may be wrong. The CDR3 runs to 15 residues. CDR3 residues: CASRVRTSGIYEQYF. The CDR3, as DNA: TGTGCCAGCAGGGTAAGGACTAGCGGAATCTACGAGCAGTACTTC.

V gene TRBV6-6 combines with J gene TRBJ2-1; 8 positions match TRBD1. The CDR3 is 15 amino acids. Unmatched junction bases numbered 12, after V lost 6 bases and J lost 8 bases. CDR1 and CDR2 from the germline V gene are MNHNY and SVGAGI (reference sequence). CDR3 protein: CASRPPGQVLDEQFF. The DNA for the CDR3 is TGTGCCAGCAGGCCTCCGGGACAGGTCCTGGATGAGCAGTTCTTC.